Listed below are T cell receptor beta chains from one sample, sequenced in a study of blood T cell repertoires in COVID-19. Clones were sequenced by immunoSEQ multiplex PCR, and TCRdb holds only the in-frame ones, with some missing. This sample has roughly 81,000 clones; over 75% occur once, and the top ten carry around 10%. Material for sequencing was peripheral blood. All receptors derive from a man in his 70s with active or convalescent COVID-19. The CDR3 runs from the conserved cysteine through the conserved F or W. The order of the fields is D gene, clone size, CDR3 length, V gene, J gene, CDR3 DNA, CDR3 protein. A D gene is named only where the DNA matches it firmly. A row's size may be missing; if present it is once, few, many or a size class.

>NA|few|14|TRBV4-2|TRBJ1-1
TGTGCCAGCAGCCTAAACAGGGTGAACACTGAAGCTTTCTTT
CASSLNRVNTEAFF
>NA|NA|14|TRBV9|TRBJ1-1
TGTGCCAGCAGCCCAACGAGCGGGAACACTGAAGCTTTCTTT
CASSPTSGNTEAFF
>NA|NA|15|TRBV6-1|TRBJ1-2
TGTGCCAGCAGTGAAGGCAGGGGTCCAAACTATGGCTACACCTTC
CASSEGRGPNYGYTF
>NA|NA|13|TRBV12-3/TRBV12-4|TRBJ1-2
TGTGCCAGCAGTGTCCAGGGGTGGGGTGGCTACACCTTC
CASSVQGWGGYTF
>NA|NA|15|TRBV18|TRBJ2-7
TGTGCCAGCTCACAGTCGACAGGTCGGACCTACGAGCAGTACTTC
CASSQSTGRTYEQYF
>NA|NA|16|TRBV6-2/TRBV6-3|TRBJ2-1
TGTGCCAGCAGTTACCCCCTCTTTAGCGGATTAATAGAGCAGTTCTTC
CASSYPLFSGLIEQFF
>NA|NA|15|TRBV10-2|TRBJ1-2
TGCGCCAGCAGTGATATCCTATGGTCATCATACGGCTACACCTTC
CASSDILWSSYGYTF
>NA|NA|16|TRBV9|TRBJ2-1
TGTGCCAGCAGCGCCCTCCCGCGTAGCTCCTACAATGAGCAGTTCTTC
CASSALPRSSYNEQFF
>TRBD2|NA|15|TRBV28|TRBJ2-3
TGTGCCAGCAAACTCCGACTAGCGCAGGGAGATACGCAGTATTTT
CASKLRLAQGDTQYF
>TRBD1|NA|17|TRBV27|TRBJ2-2
TGTGCCAGCATTAACAGGGGGCTCCCGCCGCGCACCGGGGAGCTGTTTTTT
CASINRGLPPRTGELFF
>NA|NA|14|TRBV2|TRBJ1-1
TGTGCCAACCAACGAGGGGGGGGCAGGCCTGAAGCTTTCTTT
CANQRGGGRPEAFF
>TRBD1|NA|18|TRBV7-3|TRBJ2-6
TGTGCCAGCAGCTTTGGGACAGGGTTTAGTGCTGGGGCCAACGTCCTGACTTTC
CASSFGTGFSAGANVLTF
>NA|NA|13|TRBV18|TRBJ2-7
TGTGCCAGCTCACCAATTCGGCCCGGGGTGCAGTACTTC
CASSPIRPGVQYF
>NA|NA|11|TRBV14|TRBJ2-3
TGTGCCAGCACCCAAGAGGCTACGCAGTATTTT
CASTQEATQYF
>TRBD1|NA|13|TRBV18|TRBJ2-7
TGTGCCAGCTCACAGGGGGCGAATACCGAGCAGTACTTC
CASSQGANTEQYF
>TRBD1|NA|16|TRBV27|TRBJ1-5
TGTGCCAGCAGTTCAGGGACAGGGGCAAGCCATCAGCCCCAGCATTTT
CASSSGTGASHQPQHF
>TRBD1|NA|21|TRBV6-6|TRBJ1-5
TGTGCCAGCAGTCCCCTTAGTGTGGGGGACAGGACCTATTATAGCAATCAGCCCCAGCATTTT
CASSPLSVGDRTYYSNQPQHF
>NA|once|13|TRBV18|TRBJ2-5
TGTGCCAGCTCACCACCGTCAGGGGAGACCCAGTACTTC
CASSPPSGETQYF
>NA|NA|13|TRBV6-1|TRBJ1-1
TGTGCCAGCAGTGAATTTCGTAGCACTGAAGCTTTCTTT
CASSEFRSTEAFF
>NA|NA|15|TRBV18|TRBJ1-3
TGTGCCAGCTCTGACTGGAGCCTCTCTGGAAACACCATATATTTT
CASSDWSLSGNTIYF
>NA|NA|15|TRBV5-1|TRBJ2-5
TGCGCCAGCAGCCTGGGTGTGGGGCAGCAAGAGACCCAGTACTTC
CASSLGVGQQETQYF
>TRBD1|NA|15|TRBV4-1|TRBJ1-4
TGCGCCAGCAGCCACCGGACAGGGGGGAATGAAAAACTGTTTTTT
CASSHRTGGNEKLFF
>NA|NA|13|TRBV15|TRBJ1-4
TGTGCCACCAGAGAGGGTGGCCGGGAAAAACTGTTTTTT
CATREGGREKLFF
>NA|NA|12|TRBV7-2|TRBJ2-7
TGTGCCAGCAGCTTACTACCCTACGAGCAGTACTTC
CASSLLPYEQYF
>NA|NA|15|TRBV7-3|TRBJ2-2
TGTGCCAGCAGCTTAACCCAGGGTTACACCGGGGAGCTGTTTTTT
CASSLTQGYTGELFF
>NA|once|17|TRBV21-1|TRBJ1-5
TGTGCCAGCAGCCCGGACAGGGGAAGTCTGAGCAATCAGCCCCAGCATTTT
CASSPDRGSLSNQPQHF
>NA|NA|14|TRBV5-1|TRBJ2-3
TGCGCCAGCAGCTGGGGGACATTCACAGATACGCAGTATTTT
CASSWGTFTDTQYF
>NA|NA|12|TRBV7-2|TRBJ1-5
TGTGCCAGCAGCTCACAGGGTCAGCCCCAGCATTTT
CASSSQGQPQHF
>NA|once|12|TRBV6-6|TRBJ2-3
TGTGCCAGCAGTTACGTGCGGGGCTCGCAGTATTTT
CASSYVRGSQYF
>TRBD2|NA|13|TRBV7-2|TRBJ2-5
TGTGCCAGCAGCCTTAGCGGGGGAGAGACCCAGTACTTC
CASSLSGGETQYF
>NA|NA|15|TRBV9|TRBJ2-3
TGTGCCAGCAGCGGCCGGGGGGCAGATACAGATACGCAGTATTTT
CASSGRGADTDTQYF
>NA|NA|13|TRBV11-2|TRBJ2-5
TGTGCCAGCAGCCGTGGGGGGCAAGAGACCCAGTACTTC
CASSRGGQETQYF
>NA|NA|15|TRBV5-5|TRBJ1-5
TGTGCCAGCAGCTTGGAGCCAGGGATGCGACAGCCCCAGCATTTT
CASSLEPGMRQPQHF
>NA|NA|14|TRBV6-5|TRBJ2-3
TGTGCCAGCCAGAAGGGCAAGGCGGGGCCGCTCCAGTATTTT
CASQKGKAGPLQYF
>NA|once|15|TRBV18|TRBJ1-3
TGTGCCAGCTCACCACCTGGAGGCTCTGGAAACACCATATATTTT
CASSPPGGSGNTIYF
>TRBD1|NA|14|TRBV6-5|TRBJ1-6
TGTGCCAGCAGTTGGGACAGGGTGAAATCACCCCTCCACTTT
CASSWDRVKSPLHF
>TRBD1|NA|16|TRBV5-6|TRBJ2-4
TGTGCCAGCAGCTCGCTCTCAGAGGGGGCGCGGGACATTCAGTACTTC
CASSSLSEGARDIQYF
>TRBD1|NA|12|TRBV19|TRBJ1-2
TGTGCCAGTTGGGGACAGGGAGGATCTAGCACCTTC
CASWGQGGSSTF
>TRBD1|NA|13|TRBV7-9|TRBJ1-1
TGTGCCAGCAGCGTCGGACAGGGCACTGAAGCTTTCTTT
CASSVGQGTEAFF
>NA|NA|14|TRBV25-1|TRBJ2-3
TGTGCCAGCAGTGACCCAGGTAGCACAGATACGCAGTATTTT
CASSDPGSTDTQYF